The source of this TCR beta chain is a study of PD-L1 blockade in urothelial cancer. In the study overall: After treatment start, blood was analyzed at 3 weeks (second dose) and at 6 weeks. Reported median T cell count for blood samples was over 110,000. Findings of the study overall: Lower than median blood TCR clonality before treatment predicted better survival.

In its sample, this clone was seen a few times. Its antigen is as yet unknown. PCRs were each spiked with synthetic TCR analog templates. The data were produced by immunoSEQ multiplex PCR, yet TCRdb's version contains in-frame clones alone and is incomplete. This table has around 120,000 clones, around 82% appearing once. The TCR sequence derives from a man between 50 and 59 years old with urothelial cancer. The specimen comprised PBMCs, sampled around atezolizumab (anti-PD-L1) treatment.

The CDR3 is CASSFYGQTNTEAFF. In DNA form, the CDR3 reads TGTGCCAGCAGCTTTTACGGACAAACGAACACTGAAGCTTTCTTT. V gene TRBV5-6 combines with J gene TRBJ1-1, with D perhaps matching TRBD1 (5 bases). The germline V and J ends were trimmed by 2 bases and 1 base, with 12 bases remaining between them. The CDR3 totals 15 residues. CDR1 is SGHDT, CDR2 YYEEEE, per germline.